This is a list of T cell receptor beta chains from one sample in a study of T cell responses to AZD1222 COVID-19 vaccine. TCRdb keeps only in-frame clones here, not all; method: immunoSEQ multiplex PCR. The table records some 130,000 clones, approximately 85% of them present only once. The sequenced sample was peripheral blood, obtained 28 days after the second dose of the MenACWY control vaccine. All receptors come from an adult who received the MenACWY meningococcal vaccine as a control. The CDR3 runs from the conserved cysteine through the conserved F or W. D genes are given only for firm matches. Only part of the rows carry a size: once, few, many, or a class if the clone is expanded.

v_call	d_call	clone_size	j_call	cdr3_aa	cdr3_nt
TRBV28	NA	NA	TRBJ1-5	CASSLSGDQPQHF	TGTGCCAGCAGTTTATCAGGTGATCAGCCCCAGCATTTT
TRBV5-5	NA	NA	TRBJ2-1	CASGLADQVGQFF	TGTGCCAGCGGCCTCGCCGATCAGGTGGGGCAGTTCTTC
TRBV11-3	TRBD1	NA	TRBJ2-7	CASSLELTGTGHEQYF	TGTGCCAGCAGCTTAGAGCTGACGGGGACAGGTCACGAGCAGTACTTC
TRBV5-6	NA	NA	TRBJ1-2	CASSLRRVNYGYTF	TGTGCCAGCAGCCTACGAAGGGTAAACTATGGCTACACCTTC
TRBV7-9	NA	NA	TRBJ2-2	CASSYFQPMNTGELFF	TGTGCCAGCAGCTACTTCCAGCCGATGAACACCGGGGAGCTGTTTTTT
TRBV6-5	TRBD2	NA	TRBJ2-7	CASSPVGEGQGEQYF	TGTGCCAGCAGCCCGGTGGGGGAGGGCCAAGGCGAGCAGTACTTC
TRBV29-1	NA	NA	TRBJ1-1	CSVGRELTYTEAFF	TGCAGCGTCGGGAGGGAACTTACCTACACTGAAGCTTTCTTT
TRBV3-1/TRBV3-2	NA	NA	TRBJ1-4	CASSQAIANEKLFF	TGTGCCAGCAGCCAAGCAATTGCTAATGAAAAACTGTTTTTT
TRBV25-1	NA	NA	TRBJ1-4	CASSEGRRQIEKLFF	TGTGCCAGCAGTGAGGGCCGGAGACAAATTGAAAAACTGTTTTTT
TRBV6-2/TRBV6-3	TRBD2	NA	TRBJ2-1	CASSYSTSGTYNEQFF	TGTGCCAGCAGTTACTCGACTAGCGGTACTTACAATGAGCAGTTCTTC
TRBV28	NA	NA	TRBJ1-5	CASSLLLSNQPQHF	TGTGCCAGCAGTTTACTCTTGAGCAATCAGCCCCAGCATTTT
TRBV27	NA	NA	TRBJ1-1	CASISMYLSAPYEAFF	TGTGCCAGCATATCGATGTATTTGTCGGCTCCATATGAAGCTTTCTTT
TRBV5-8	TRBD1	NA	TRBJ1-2	CASTRGQFYGYTF	TGTGCCAGCACGAGGGGGCAGTTCTATGGCTACACCTTC
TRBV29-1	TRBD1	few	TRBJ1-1	CSADGGGLDEAFF	TGCAGCGCAGACGGAGGGGGCTTAGATGAAGCTTTCTTT
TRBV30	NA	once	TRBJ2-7	CAWSVLRAYEQYF	NA
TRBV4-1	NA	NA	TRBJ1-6	CASRRTVNSPLHF	TGCGCCAGCAGGCGGACAGTTAATTCACCCCTCCACTTT
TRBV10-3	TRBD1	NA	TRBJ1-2	CATNRDRTRTNYGYTF	TGTGCCACCAACCGGGACAGGACGCGGACTAACTATGGCTACACCTTC
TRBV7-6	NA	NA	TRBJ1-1	CASSFQWQAFF	TGTGCCAGCAGCTTCCAGTGGCAGGCTTTCTTT
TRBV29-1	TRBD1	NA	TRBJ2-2	CSVEPPDRGPGTGELFF	TGCAGCGTTGAACCTCCCGACAGGGGGCCTGGCACCGGGGAGCTGTTTTTT
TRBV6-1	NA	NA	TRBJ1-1	CASSEESSSGYTEAFF	TGTGCCAGCAGTGAAGAATCTAGCTCAGGGTACACTGAAGCTTTCTTT
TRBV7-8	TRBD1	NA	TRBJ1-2	CASSLAQGGNYGYTF	TGTGCCAGCAGCTTAGCCCAGGGGGGCAACTATGGCTACACCTTC
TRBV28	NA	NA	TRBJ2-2	CASSLIGGVLNTGELFF	TGTGCCAGCAGCCTCATTGGTGGGGTTCTGAACACCGGGGAGCTGTTTTTT
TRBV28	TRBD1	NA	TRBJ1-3	CASSDGTDGNTIYF	TGTGCCAGCAGCGACGGGACAGACGGAAACACCATATATTTT
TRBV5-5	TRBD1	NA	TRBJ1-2	CASSSLQQGSGGYTF	TGTGCCAGCAGCTCCTTACAACAGGGGTCGGGCGGCTACACCTTC
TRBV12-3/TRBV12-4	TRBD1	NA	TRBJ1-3	CASRGTGENTIYF	TGTGCCAGCAGGGGGACAGGGGAGAACACCATATATTTT
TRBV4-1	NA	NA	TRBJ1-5	CASSQWVGGAEGNQPQHF	TGCGCCAGCAGCCAATGGGTGGGAGGGGCGGAGGGCAATCAGCCCCAGCATTTT
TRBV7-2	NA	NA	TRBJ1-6	CASGLLTGPSSSPLHF	TGTGCCAGCGGTCTTTTGACAGGTCCCTCTTCATCACCCCTCCACTTT
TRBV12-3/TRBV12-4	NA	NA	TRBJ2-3	CASSLGDTQYF	TGTGCCAGCAGTTTGGGGGATACGCAGTATTTT
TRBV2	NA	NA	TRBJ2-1	CASSEDSGRTYNEQFF	TGTGCCAGCAGTGAAGATAGCGGCCGTACTTACAATGAGCAGTTCTTC
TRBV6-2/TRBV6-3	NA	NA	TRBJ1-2	CASSPRPSGSGYTF	TGTGCCAGCAGTCCCCGACCGTCCGGGTCTGGCTACACCTTC
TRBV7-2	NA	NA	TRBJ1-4	CASSRGGRLGDEKLFF	TGTGCCAGCAGCAGGGGGGGACGGCTTGGGGATGAAAAACTGTTTTTT
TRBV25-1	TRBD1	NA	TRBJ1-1	CASRDRNTEAFF	TGTGCCAGCCGGGACAGGAACACTGAAGCTTTCTTT
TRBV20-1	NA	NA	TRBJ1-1	CSASDRMNGEAFF	TGCAGTGCTAGTGATAGGATGAACGGTGAAGCTTTCTTT
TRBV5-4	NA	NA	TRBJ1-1	CASSLDSAEAFF	TGTGCCAGCAGCTTGGACTCCGCTGAAGCTTTCTTT
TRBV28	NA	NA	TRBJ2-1	CASSSLSTSHLPNEQFF	TGTGCCAGCAGTTCCCTTTCGACTAGTCATCTCCCCAATGAGCAGTTCTTC
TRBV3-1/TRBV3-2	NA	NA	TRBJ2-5	CASSQGPGSQETQYF	TGTGCCAGCAGCCAAGGTCCCGGGTCGCAAGAGACCCAGTACTTC
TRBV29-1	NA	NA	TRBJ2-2	CSVAPDSRNTGELFF	TGCAGCGTTGCTCCGGACAGCAGGAACACCGGGGAGCTGTTTTTT
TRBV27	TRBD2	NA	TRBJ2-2	CASSLLAGNTGELFF	TGTGCCAGCAGTCTACTAGCGGGGAACACCGGGGAGCTGTTTTTT
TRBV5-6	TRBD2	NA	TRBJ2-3	CASSGPGLAPDTQYF	TGTGCCAGCAGCGGCCCGGGACTAGCCCCAGATACGCAGTATTTT
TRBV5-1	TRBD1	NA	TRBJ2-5	CASSEPGQVPTQYF	TGCGCCAGCAGCGAACCGGGACAGGTCCCGACCCAGTACTTC
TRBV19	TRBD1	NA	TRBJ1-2	CASRDRGLLGYTF	TGTGCCAGTAGAGACAGGGGCTTGTTAGGCTACACCTTC
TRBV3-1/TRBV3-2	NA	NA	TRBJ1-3	CASSQVTGSFSGNTIYF	TGTGCCAGCAGCCAAGTAACAGGGTCCTTCTCTGGAAACACCATATATTTT
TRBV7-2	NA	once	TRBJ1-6	CASSLGGSSYNSPLHF	TGTGCCAGCAGCTTAGGAGGTAGCTCCTATAATTCACCCCTCCACTTT
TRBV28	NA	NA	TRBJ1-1	CASSALTEAFF	TGTGCCAGCAGTGCCCTGACTGAAGCTTTCTTT
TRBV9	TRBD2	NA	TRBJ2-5	CASSPRVAGPTGSETQYF	TGTGCCAGCAGCCCCCGGGTAGCGGGACCCACAGGGAGCGAGACCCAGTACTTC
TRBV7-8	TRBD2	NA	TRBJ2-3	CASSPRTSGPLTDTQYF	TGTGCCAGCAGCCCCAGGACTAGCGGGCCCCTCACAGATACGCAGTATTTT